This T cell receptor (beta chain) comes out of a study of T-cell reconstitution after alpha-beta-depleted transplantation in children. The study, taken as a whole, reports: The study traced high day-60 TCRbeta diversity in some patients to surviving recipient T cells and thymic progenitors. Two months or so post-transplant, alpha-beta T cells reportedly derived from several hundred expanded graft clones. When one year had passed after transplant, most T-cell counts and diversity came from newly produced T cells.

It was with unique molecular identifiers that the TCRbeta library was prepared. One entry per CDR3 protein results from TCRdb running MiXCR on the PCR reads. This sample has around 300,000 distinct CDR3 sequences, with about 9.9% found just once. This clonotype has ten or more counts. Its target is not known. The specimen comprised peripheral blood, sampled 180 days after TCRalphabeta/CD19-depleted stem cell transplant. The receptor's source is a male patient between 2 and 9 years old who had a stem cell transplant for chronic granulomatous disease, so the T cells may come from the graft donor.

The chain's CDR3 is CAISDPSGSNNEQFF. CDR3 nucleotides: TGTGCCATCAGTGACCCGAGCGGGAGTAACAATGAGCAGTTCTTC. The chain carries TRBV10-3 and TRBJ2-1, with 8 bases identical to TRBD2. Trimming cost V 3 bases and J 5 bases; bases outside gene matches: 6. Germline V lookup: CDR1 ENHRY, CDR2 SYGVKD. This CDR3 comprises 15 residues.